Listed here are 26 T cell receptor beta chains from one sample, sequenced in a study of T-cell reconstitution after alpha-beta-depleted transplantation in children. Unique molecular identifiers were incorporated during preparation of the TCRbeta library. Each CDR3 protein is one row after TCRdb ran MiXCR on the PCR reads. The sample has some 250,000 distinct CDR3 sequences; approximately 12% are singletons. The sequences come from PBMCs from the stem cell graft donor, collected from the stem cell graft. The receptor source for this set is a human donor who donated a stem cell graft to a child with acute lymphoblastic leukemia.

This clonotype turned up a few times. J is TRBJ2-7 and V is TRBV30; the match to TRBD2 covers 8 bases. This CDR3 contains 13 residues. The germline V gene has CDR1 GTSNPN and CDR2 SVGIG (reference sequence). V was pared by 6 bases and J by 6 bases, with 10 bases of the junction left unmatched. The CDR3 here is CACDGGAAIEQYF. Here the CDR3 DNA reads TGTGCCTGCGACGGGGGGGCCGCAATCGAGCAGTACTTC.

The sample holds a few counts of this clonotype. V usage is TRBV10-3 and J usage is TRBJ1-5; TRBD1 is a possible D gene (6 bases). The length of the CDR3 is 17 residues. V was trimmed by 1 base and J by 0 bases, leaving 13 bases between them. Germline V gives CDR1 ENHRY, CDR2 SYGVKD. The CDR3, as DNA: TGTGCCATCAGTGAGTGGTCTCAGGGGCATAGCAATCAGCCCCAGCATTTT. Translation gives CAISEWSQGHSNQPQHF.

Comments on this clonotype: A much larger clone differs from this one at a single base, so this may be a read error. J is TRBJ2-2 and V is TRBV6-1; 8 bases agree with TRBD1. The CDR3 is 16 amino acids. Germline CDR1 and CDR2: MNHNS and SASEGT. After removal of 8 bases from V and 4 bases from J, the junction contained 12 bases not matched to a gene. This CDR3 is CASFPSGTGPTGELFF. The CDR3 DNA is TGTGCCAGCTTCCCCTCCGGGACAGGCCCCACCGGGGAGCTGTTTTTT.

This clonotype has at least ten counts. The chain links TRBV5-1 to TRBJ1-2; TRBD1 matches 7 bases. The CDR3 is 15 amino acids. Trimming at V came to 4 bases and at J to 4 bases, leaving 10 bases not matched to a gene. In germline, CDR1 is SGHRS, CDR2 YFSETQ. The CDR3 sequence: CASSVNRGAIYGYTF. The DNA of the CDR3 is TGCGCCAGCAGCGTAAACAGGGGAGCGATCTATGGCTACACCTTC.

This clonotype was counted at least ten times. The chain couples TRBV5-1 to TRBJ2-1, with 7 bases matching TRBD2. The CDR3 consists of 13 residues. Germline CDR1 SGHRS, CDR2 YFSETQ. V lost 0 bases and J lost 15; bases outside the gene matches: 9. CDR3 amino acids: CASSLGPGTIAFF. DNA for the CDR3: TGCGCCAGCAGCTTGGGGCCTGGGACTATCGCGTTCTTC.

This clonotype was seen ten or more times. The gene calls are TRBV6-1 and TRBJ2-2, with 7 bases lining up with TRBD1. The length of the CDR3 is 15 residues. The V gene's germline CDR1 is MNHNS and CDR2 SASEGT. J was trimmed by 4 bases and V by 6 bases; bases with no gene match: 8. The CDR3 nucleotides are TGTGCCAGCAGACCCCCGGGACAGACCACCGGGGAGCTGTTTTTT. This sequence encodes CASRPPGQTTGELFF.

The table lists this clonotype with many counts. V usage is TRBV29-1 and J usage is TRBJ1-2; D remains ambiguous. CDR1 and CDR2 (germline): SQVTM, ANQGSEA. The CDR3 runs 14 residues. Trimming shortened V by 1 base and J by 6 bases, and 15 bases separated the two germline ends. CDR3 residues: CSVEVRAPGDGYTF. For the CDR3, the DNA is TGCAGCGTTGAAGTAAGAGCTCCCGGGGATGGCTACACCTTC.

This clonotype was found many times. The V gene is TRBV10-3, the J gene TRBJ1-2; TRBD1 matches at 8 bases. The CDR3 runs to 13 residues. The germline gives CDR1 ENHRY, CDR2 SYGVKD. With V trimmed by 8 bases and J by 6 bases, 8 bases remained unmatched. This CDR3 is CAISDREAHGYTF. The CDR3 region has the DNA TGTGCCATCTCGGACAGGGAGGCCCATGGCTACACCTTC.

The rearrangement links TRBV20-1 to TRBJ1-2; no reliable D call. V was trimmed by 4 bases and J by 7 bases, leaving 10 bases between them. Germline V lookup: CDR1 DFQATT, CDR2 SNEGSKA (reference sequence). The CDR3 consists of 11 residues. In DNA, the CDR3 is TGCAGTGCTATGGTAATTGCTGGCTACACCTTC. Protein product: CSAMVIAGYTF.

This clonotype was recorded many times. This chain connects TRBV5-1 to TRBJ2-2; no clear D. CDR1 and CDR2 from the germline V gene are SGHRS and YFSETQ. CDR3 length equals 17 residues. The germline V and J ends were trimmed by 0 bases and 5 bases, with 17 bases remaining between them. The CDR3: CASSLETGPRWTGELFF. The CDR3, as DNA: TGCGCCAGCAGCTTGGAGACCGGGCCCCGTTGGACCGGGGAGCTGTTTTTT.

The sample holds many counts of this clonotype. This chain links TRBV12-3 or TRBV12-4 with TRBJ2-1, with 8 bases aligning to TRBD1. The CDR3 covers 16 residues. With V trimmed by 6 bases and J by 8 bases, 15 bases remained unmatched. The CDR3: CASSFAGTGFWDEQFF. CDR3 sequence (DNA): TGTGCCAGCAGCTTTGCCGGGACAGGATTTTGGGATGAGCAGTTCTTC.

The table lists this clonotype with many counts. The chain links TRBV6-2 or TRBV6-3 to TRBJ2-2; no reliable D call. The V end was cut by 9 bases, the J end by 2 bases, with 10 bases between. This CDR3 spans 13 amino acids. Germline CDR1 and CDR2: MNHEY and SVGEGT. CDR3 sequence (DNA): TGTGCCAGTCAGTCCCCCAACACCGGGGAGCTGTTTTTT. Protein product: CASQSPNTGELFF.

This clonotype is a singleton in its sample. The rearrangement uses TRBV5-1 and TRBJ1-5, with no clear D. CDR3 size: 15 residues. The V gene's germline CDR1 is SGHRS and CDR2 YFSETQ. Deletions cut 2 bases from V and 2 bases from J, with 11 bases between. CDR3 sequence reads: CASSLSGNGNQPQHF. The CDR3 region has the DNA TGCGCCAGCAGCTTATCAGGAAATGGCAATCAGCCCCAGCATTTT.

This clonotype was recorded at least ten times. This rearrangement joins TRBV6-1 to TRBJ1-5; 7 bases fit TRBD1. Germline V gene lookup returns CDR1 MNHNS and CDR2 SASEGT. Unmatched junction bases numbered 6, after V lost 6 bases and J lost 7 bases. The CDR3 consists of 13 residues. The CDR3 sequence is CASRQGLGQPQHF. The CDR3 DNA is TGTGCCAGCAGACAGGGGCTTGGGCAGCCCCAGCATTTT.

This clonotype was recorded many times. The J gene is TRBJ2-3, the V gene TRBV10-3; the D gene is possibly TRBD1 (6 bases). Trimming cost V 8 bases and J 0 bases, with 9 bases left between them. Looked up from germline, CDR1 is ENHRY and CDR2 is SYGVKD. The CDR3 totals 13 residues. CDR3 in DNA: TGTGCCATCTGGCAGGGGAGCACAGATACGCAGTATTTT. It encodes CAIWQGSTDTQYF.

This clonotype showed up just a few times. This may be a read error, as it is one base from a much larger clone. The chain recombines TRBV29-1 with TRBJ2-4; the match to TRBD1 covers 7 bases. Germline CDR1 reads SQVTM; CDR2 reads ANQGSEA. The CDR3 consists of 14 residues. The chain's CDR3 is CSVRQGPGQNMQYF. The CDR3 DNA follows: TGCAGCGTGAGACAGGGACCAGGCCAAAACATGCAGTACTTC.

This clonotype occurred many times. J is TRBJ2-7 and V is TRBV29-1; TRBD1 might be the D (5 bases). In germline, CDR1 is SQVTM, CDR2 ANQGSEA. V was shortened by 0 bases and J by 0 bases, with 15 bases between the two germline ends. This CDR3 comprises 16 residues. CDR3 sequence reads: CSVEDLRQGHSYEQYF. As DNA, the CDR3 is TGCAGCGTTGAAGATCTCCGGCAGGGTCACTCCTACGAGCAGTACTTC.

This clonotype was seen ten or more times. The CDR3 coding sequence is TGTGCCAGCAGTTACTCGGGCGGCCCGAATGAGCAGTTCTTC. It yields the protein CASSYSGGPNEQFF. The rearrangement joins TRBV6-5 to TRBJ2-1; D unresolved. The CDR3 extends over 14 amino acids. V dropped 0 bases and J dropped 7 bases, with 10 bases sitting between them. In germline, CDR1 is MNHEY, CDR2 SVGAGI.

The table lists this clonotype with many counts. The chain carries TRBV6-2 or TRBV6-3 and TRBJ1-1; D is unresolved. The V end lost 4 bases, the J end lost 4 bases, and 16 bases lay between the germline ends. Looked up from germline, CDR1 is MNHEY and CDR2 is SVGEGT. CDR3 length: 15 residues. This CDR3 is CASSSVRGPSTEAFF. For the CDR3, the DNA is TGTGCCAGCAGTTCCGTAAGAGGGCCATCCACTGAAGCTTTCTTT.

This clonotype has only a few counts. The J gene is TRBJ1-2, the V gene TRBV5-1, with a weak D call TRBD1 (5 bases). The CDR3 covers 15 residues. Trimming removed 4 bases from V and 1 base from J, with 14 bases in between. Germline lookup yields CDR1 SGHRS and CDR2 YFSETQ. CDR3 protein: CASSIGDRSNYGYTF. In DNA, the CDR3 is TGCGCCAGCAGCATAGGGGACCGCAGTAACTATGGCTACACCTTC.

At least ten counts were recorded for this clonotype. The chain recombines TRBV10-3 with TRBJ2-7; 9 nucleotides align to TRBD2. Germline V gene data show CDR1 as ENHRY and CDR2 as SYGVKD. The CDR3 length is 15 residues. Unmatched junction bases numbered 6, after V lost 3 bases and J lost 3 bases. CDR3 amino acids: CAISESAGGFYEQYF. CDR3 DNA: TGTGCCATCAGTGAATCTGCGGGGGGGTTCTACGAGCAGTACTTC.

Points on this clonotype: With a much larger clone just one base away, this may be a read error. This chain links TRBV4-1 with TRBJ2-2; 8 nucleotides agree with TRBD1. This CDR3 has 15 residues. Germline assignment: CDR1 MGHRA and CDR2 YSYEKL. The CDR3 spells CVSSQRTGKTGELFF. For the CDR3, the DNA is TGCGTCAGCAGCCAACGGACAGGGAAAACCGGGGAGCTGTTTTTT.

V usage is TRBV5-1 and J usage is TRBJ2-7, with D hard to call. Between the trimmed V and J ends, which lost 0 bases and 5 bases, there was a span of 9 bases. The CDR3 spans 13 residues. Germline loops: CDR1 SGHRS, CDR2 YFSETQ. The CDR3 spells CASSLGRFDEQYF. CDR3 nucleotide sequence: TGCGCCAGCAGCTTGGGTAGGTTTGACGAGCAGTACTTC. The whole variable domain, filled in from reference TRBV5-1 and TRBJ2-7, reads KAGVTQTPRYLIKTRGQQVTLSCSPISGHRSVSWYQQTPGQGLQFLFEYFSETQRNKGNFPGRFSGRQFSNSRSEMNVSTLELGDSALYLCASSLGRFDEQYFGPGTRLTVT.

With regard to this clonotype: A read error may be the cause here, since a much bigger clone is one base away. The rearrangement joins TRBV10-3 to TRBJ1-1; no definite D call. CDR1 and CDR2 (germline): ENHRY, SYGVKD. Between the trimmed V and J ends, which lost 3 bases and 11 bases, there was a span of 10 bases. CDR3 size: 11 residues. CDR3 sequence: CAISDGPCAFF. The CDR3 coding sequence is TGTGCCATCAGTGACGGCCCATGCGCTTTCTTT.

This clonotype was counted at least ten times. The CDR3 bases are TGTGCCAGCAGCCCCGGAGGGGGTCGCTCCAAAAACATTCAGTACTTC. Its protein is CASSPGGGRSKNIQYF. The rearrangement links TRBV28 to TRBJ2-4; possibly TRBD1 or TRBD2 for D (6 bases each). CDR3 length: 16 amino acids. The germline CDR1 and CDR2 sequences are MDHEN and SYDVKM. Deletions cut 6 bases from V and 2 bases from J, with 17 bases between. Based on the CDR3 plus reference TRBV28 and TRBJ2-4, the full variable domain is DVKVTQSSRYLVKRTGEKVFLECVQDMDHENMFWYRQDPGLGLRLIYFSYDVKMKEKGDIPEGYSVSREKKERFSLILESASTNQTSMYLCASSPGGGRSKNIQYFGAGTRLSVL.

This clonotype was recorded many times. The CDR3: CASSLAVVGEQYF. For the CDR3, the DNA is TGTGCCAGCAGTTTGGCGGTCGTAGGCGAGCAGTACTTC. V gene TRBV27 combines with J gene TRBJ2-7; unclear D gene. The CDR3 is 13 residues long. V was cut by 3 bases and J by 6 bases, with 12 bases left in between. Germline values: CDR1 MNHEY, CDR2 SMNVEV (reference sequence).